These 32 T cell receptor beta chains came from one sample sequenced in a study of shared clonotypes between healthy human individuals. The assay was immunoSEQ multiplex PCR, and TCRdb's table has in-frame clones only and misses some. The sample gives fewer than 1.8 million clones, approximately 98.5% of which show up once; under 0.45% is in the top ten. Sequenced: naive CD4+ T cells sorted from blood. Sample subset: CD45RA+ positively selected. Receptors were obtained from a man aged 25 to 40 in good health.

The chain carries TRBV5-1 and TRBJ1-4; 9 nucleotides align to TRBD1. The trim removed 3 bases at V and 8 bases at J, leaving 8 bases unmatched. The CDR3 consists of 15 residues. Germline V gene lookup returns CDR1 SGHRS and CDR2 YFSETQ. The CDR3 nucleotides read TGCGCCAGCAGCTCCAAGACAGGGGGACGGGAAAAACTGTTTTTT. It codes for CASSSKTGGREKLFF.

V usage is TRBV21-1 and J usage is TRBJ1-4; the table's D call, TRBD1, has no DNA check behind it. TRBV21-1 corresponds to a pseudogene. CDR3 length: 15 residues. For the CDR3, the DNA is TGTGCCAGCAGCAAAGAGGGCAGGGTGGATGAAAAACTGTTTTTT. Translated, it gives CASSKEGRVDEKLFF.

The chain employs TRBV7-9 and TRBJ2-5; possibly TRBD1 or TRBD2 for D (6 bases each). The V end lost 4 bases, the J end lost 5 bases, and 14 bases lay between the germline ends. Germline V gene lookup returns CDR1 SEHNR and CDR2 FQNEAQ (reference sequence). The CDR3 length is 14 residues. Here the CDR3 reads CASSSRGAGETQYF. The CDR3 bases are TGTGCCAGCAGCTCTAGGGGGGCTGGGGAGACCCAGTACTTC.

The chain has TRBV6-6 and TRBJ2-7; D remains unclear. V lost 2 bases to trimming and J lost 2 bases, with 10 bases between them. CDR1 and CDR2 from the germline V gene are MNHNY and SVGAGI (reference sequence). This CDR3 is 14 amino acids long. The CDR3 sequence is CASSYARSPYEQYF. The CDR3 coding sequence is TGTGCCAGCAGTTACGCTAGAAGCCCCTACGAGCAGTACTTC.

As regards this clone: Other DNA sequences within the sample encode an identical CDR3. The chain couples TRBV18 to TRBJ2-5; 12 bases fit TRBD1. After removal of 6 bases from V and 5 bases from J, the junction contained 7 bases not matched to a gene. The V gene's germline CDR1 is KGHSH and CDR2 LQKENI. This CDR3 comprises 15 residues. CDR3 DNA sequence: TGTGCCAGCTCCCCTGGGACAGGGGGCTGGGAGACCCAGTACTTC. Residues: CASSPGTGGWETQYF.

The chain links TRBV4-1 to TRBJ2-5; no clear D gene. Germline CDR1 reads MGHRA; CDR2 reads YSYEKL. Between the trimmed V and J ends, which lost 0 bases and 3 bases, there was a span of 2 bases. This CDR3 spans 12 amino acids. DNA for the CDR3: TGCGCCAGCAGCCAAGAGGAAGAGACCCAGTACTTC. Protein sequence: CASSQEEETQYF.

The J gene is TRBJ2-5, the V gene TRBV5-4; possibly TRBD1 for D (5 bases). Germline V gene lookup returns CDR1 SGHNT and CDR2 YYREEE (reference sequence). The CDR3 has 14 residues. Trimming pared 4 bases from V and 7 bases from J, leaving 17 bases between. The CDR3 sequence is CASSVDTTIGTQYF. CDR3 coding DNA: TGTGCCAGCAGCGTGGACACGACCATCGGGACCCAGTACTTC.

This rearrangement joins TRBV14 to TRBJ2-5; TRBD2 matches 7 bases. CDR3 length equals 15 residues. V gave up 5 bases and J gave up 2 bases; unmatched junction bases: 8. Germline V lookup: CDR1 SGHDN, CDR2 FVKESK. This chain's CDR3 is CASSSVGLVQETQYF. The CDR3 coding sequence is TGTGCCAGCAGCTCCGTTGGACTAGTTCAAGAGACCCAGTACTTC.

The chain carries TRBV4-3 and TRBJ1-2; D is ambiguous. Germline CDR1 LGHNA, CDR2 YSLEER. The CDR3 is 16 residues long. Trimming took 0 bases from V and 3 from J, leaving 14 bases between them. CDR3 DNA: TGCGCCAGCAGCCAAGAAATTTCAGGAGCGGACTATGGCTACACCTTC. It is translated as CASSQEISGADYGYTF.

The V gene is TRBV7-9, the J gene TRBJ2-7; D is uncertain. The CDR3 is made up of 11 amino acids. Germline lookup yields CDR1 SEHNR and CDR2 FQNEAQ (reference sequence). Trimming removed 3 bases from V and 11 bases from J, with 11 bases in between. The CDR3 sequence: CASSFTDMKYF. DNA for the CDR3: TGTGCCAGCAGCTTCACCGACATGAAGTACTTC.

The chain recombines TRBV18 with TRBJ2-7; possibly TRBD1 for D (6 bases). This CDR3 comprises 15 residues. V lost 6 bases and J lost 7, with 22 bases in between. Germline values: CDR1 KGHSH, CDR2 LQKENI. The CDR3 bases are TGTGCCAGCTCCCCTCGGGACACTATGTCCGGGGAGCAGTACTTC. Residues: CASSPRDTMSGEQYF. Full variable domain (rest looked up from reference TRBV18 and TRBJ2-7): NAGVMQNPRHLVRRRGQEARLRCSPMKGHSHVYWYRQLPEEGLKFMVYLQKENIIDESGMPKERFSAEFPKEGPSILRIQQVVRGDSAAYFCASSPRDTMSGEQYFGPGTRLTVT.

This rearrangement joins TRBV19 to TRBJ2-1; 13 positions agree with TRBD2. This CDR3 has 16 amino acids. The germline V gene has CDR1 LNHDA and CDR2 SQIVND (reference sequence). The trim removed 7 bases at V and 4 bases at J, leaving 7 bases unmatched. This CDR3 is CASNPLGLAGYNEQFF. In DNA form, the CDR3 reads TGTGCCAGTAACCCCCTGGGACTAGCGGGGTACAATGAGCAGTTCTTC.

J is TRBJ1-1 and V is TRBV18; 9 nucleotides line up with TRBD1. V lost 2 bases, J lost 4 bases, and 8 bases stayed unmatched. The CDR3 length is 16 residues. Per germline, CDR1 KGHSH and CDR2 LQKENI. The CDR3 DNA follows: TGTGCCAGCTCACCAGGACAGGGGAGTTTGGGCACTGAAGCTTTCTTT. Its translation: CASSPGQGSLGTEAFF.

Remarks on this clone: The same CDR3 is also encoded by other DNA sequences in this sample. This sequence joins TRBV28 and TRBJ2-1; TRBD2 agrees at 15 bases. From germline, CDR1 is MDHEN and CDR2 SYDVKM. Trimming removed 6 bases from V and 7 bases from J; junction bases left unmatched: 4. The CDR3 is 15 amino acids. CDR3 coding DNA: TGTGCCAGCAGGCGAGGACTAGCGGGAGGGAATGAGCAGTTCTTC. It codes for CASRRGLAGGNEQFF.

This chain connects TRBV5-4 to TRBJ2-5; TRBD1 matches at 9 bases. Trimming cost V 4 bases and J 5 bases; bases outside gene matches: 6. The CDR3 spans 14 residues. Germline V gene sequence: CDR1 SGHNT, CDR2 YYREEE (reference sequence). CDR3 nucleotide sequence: TGTGCCAGCAGCCCAACAGGGGGCATGGAGACCCAGTACTTC. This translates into CASSPTGGMETQYF.

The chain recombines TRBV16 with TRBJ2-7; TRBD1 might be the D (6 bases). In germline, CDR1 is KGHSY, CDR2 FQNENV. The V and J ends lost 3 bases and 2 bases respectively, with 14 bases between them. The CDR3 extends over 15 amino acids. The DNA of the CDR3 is TGTGCCAGCAGCCAGGTACAGGGCATCACCTACGAGCAGTACTTC. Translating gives CASSQVQGITYEQYF.

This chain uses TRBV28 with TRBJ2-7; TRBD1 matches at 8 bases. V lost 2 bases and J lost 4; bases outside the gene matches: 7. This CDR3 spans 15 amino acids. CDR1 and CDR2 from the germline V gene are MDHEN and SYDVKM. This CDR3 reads CASSLMGRGQYEQYF. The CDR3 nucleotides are TGTGCCAGCAGTTTAATGGGCAGGGGGCAGTACGAGCAGTACTTC.

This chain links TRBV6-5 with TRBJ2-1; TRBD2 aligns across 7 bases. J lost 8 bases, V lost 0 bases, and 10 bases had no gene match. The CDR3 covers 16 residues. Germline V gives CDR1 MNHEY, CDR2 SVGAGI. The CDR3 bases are TGTGCCAGCAGTTACTCGGGAGGGCCGGTCCTCCATGAGCAGTTCTTC. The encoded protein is CASSYSGGPVLHEQFF.

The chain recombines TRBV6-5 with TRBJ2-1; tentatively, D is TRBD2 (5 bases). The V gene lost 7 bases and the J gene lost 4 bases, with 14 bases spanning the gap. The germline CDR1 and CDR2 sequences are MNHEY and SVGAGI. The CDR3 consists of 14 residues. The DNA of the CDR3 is TGTGCCAGCAAGAGGGCAGGTGGATACAATGAGCAGTTCTTC. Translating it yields CASKRAGGYNEQFF.

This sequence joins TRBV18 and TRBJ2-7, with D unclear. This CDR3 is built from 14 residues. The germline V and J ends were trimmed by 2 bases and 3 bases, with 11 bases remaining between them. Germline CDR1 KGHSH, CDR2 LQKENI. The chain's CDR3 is CASSPNAYNYEQYF. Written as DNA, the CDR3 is TGTGCCAGCTCACCAAATGCCTATAACTACGAGCAGTACTTC.

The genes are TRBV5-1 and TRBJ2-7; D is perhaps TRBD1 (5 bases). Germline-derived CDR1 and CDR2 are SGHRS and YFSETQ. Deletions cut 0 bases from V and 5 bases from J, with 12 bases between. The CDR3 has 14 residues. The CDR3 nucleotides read TGCGCCAGCAGCTTGGAATACAGGTTGGACGAGCAGTACTTC. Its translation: CASSLEYRLDEQYF.

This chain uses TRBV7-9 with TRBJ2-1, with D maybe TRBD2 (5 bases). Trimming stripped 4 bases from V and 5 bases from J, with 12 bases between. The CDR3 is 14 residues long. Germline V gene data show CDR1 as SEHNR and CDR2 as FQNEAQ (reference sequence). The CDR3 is CASSSTGKNNEQFF. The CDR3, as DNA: TGTGCCAGCAGCTCTACCGGGAAAAACAATGAGCAGTTCTTC.

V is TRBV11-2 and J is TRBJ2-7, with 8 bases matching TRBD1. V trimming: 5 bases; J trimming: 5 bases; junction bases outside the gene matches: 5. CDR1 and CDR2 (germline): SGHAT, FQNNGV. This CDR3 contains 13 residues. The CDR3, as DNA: TGTGCCAGCAGCGATGACAGGGGTCACGAGCAGTACTTC. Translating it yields CASSDDRGHEQYF.

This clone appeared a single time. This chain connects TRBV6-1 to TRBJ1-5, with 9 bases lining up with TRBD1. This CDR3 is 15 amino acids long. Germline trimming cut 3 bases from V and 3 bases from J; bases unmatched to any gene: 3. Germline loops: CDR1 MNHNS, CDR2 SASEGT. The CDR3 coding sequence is TGTGCCAGCAGTGAGGACAGGGGTTACAATCAGCCCCAGCATTTT. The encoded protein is CASSEDRGYNQPQHF.

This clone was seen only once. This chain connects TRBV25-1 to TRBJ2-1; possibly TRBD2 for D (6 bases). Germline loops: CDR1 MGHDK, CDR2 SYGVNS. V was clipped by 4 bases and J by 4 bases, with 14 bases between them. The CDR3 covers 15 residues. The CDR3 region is CASSGSGKVYNEQFF. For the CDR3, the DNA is TGTGCCAGCAGTGGTAGCGGAAAGGTTTACAATGAGCAGTTCTTC.

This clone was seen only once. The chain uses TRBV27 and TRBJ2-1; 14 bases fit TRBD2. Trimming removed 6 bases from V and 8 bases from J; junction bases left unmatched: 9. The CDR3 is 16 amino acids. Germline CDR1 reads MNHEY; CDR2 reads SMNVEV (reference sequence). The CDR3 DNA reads TGTGCCAGCAGAAGACCGGGACTAGCGGGAGTAGATGAGCAGTTCTTC. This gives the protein CASRRPGLAGVDEQFF.

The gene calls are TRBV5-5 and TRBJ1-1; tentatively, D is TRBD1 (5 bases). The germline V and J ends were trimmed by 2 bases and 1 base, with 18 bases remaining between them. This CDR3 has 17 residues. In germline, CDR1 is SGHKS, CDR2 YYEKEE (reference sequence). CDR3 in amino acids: CASSLAVRDRENTEAFF. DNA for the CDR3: TGTGCCAGCAGCTTAGCAGTCAGGGATAGGGAGAACACTGAAGCTTTCTTT.

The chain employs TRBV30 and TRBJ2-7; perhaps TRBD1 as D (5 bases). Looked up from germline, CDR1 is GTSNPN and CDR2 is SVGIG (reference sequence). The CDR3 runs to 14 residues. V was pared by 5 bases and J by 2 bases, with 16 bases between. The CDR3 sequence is CAWGMGRNTYEQYF. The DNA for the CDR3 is TGTGCCTGGGGCATGGGGCGGAATACCTACGAGCAGTACTTC.

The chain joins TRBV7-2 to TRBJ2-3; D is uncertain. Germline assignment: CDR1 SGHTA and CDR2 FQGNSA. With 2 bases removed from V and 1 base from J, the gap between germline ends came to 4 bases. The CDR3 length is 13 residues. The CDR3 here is CASSLSGTDTQYF. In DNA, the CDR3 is TGTGCCAGCAGCTTATCGGGCACAGATACGCAGTATTTT. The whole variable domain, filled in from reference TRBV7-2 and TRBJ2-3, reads GAGVSQSPSNKVTEKGKDVELRCDPISGHTALYWYRQSLGQGLEFLIYFQGNSAPDKSGLPSDRFSAERTGGSVSTLTIQRTQQEDSAVYLCASSLSGTDTQYFGPGTRLTVL.

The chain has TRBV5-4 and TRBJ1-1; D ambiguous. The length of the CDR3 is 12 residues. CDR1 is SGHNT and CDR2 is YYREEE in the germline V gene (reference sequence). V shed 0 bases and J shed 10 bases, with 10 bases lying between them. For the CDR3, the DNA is TGTGCCAGCAGCTTGGGGGCATCGGGAGCTTTCTTT. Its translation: CASSLGASGAFF. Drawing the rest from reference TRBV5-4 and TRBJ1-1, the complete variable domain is ETGVTQSPTHLIKTRGQQVTLRCSSQSGHNTVSWYQQALGQGPQFIFQYYREEENGRGNFPPRFSGLQFPNYSSELNVNALELDDSALYLCASSLGASGAFFGQGTRLTVV.

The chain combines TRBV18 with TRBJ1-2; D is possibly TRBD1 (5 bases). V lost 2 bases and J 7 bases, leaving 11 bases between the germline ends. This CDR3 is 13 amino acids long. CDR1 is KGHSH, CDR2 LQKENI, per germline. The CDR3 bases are TGTGCCAGCTCACCAATAGGGGAGGCTGGCTACACCTTC. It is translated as CASSPIGEAGYTF.

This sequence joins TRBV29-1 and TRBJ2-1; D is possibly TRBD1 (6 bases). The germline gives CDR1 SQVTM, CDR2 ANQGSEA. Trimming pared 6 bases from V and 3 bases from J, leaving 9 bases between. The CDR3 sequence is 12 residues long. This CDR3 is CSVPGHYNEQFF. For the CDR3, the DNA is TGCAGCGTCCCGGGACACTACAATGAGCAGTTCTTC.